A selection of T cell receptor beta chains follows, all from one sample in a study of blood T cell repertoires in COVID-19. Sequencing was performed with immunoSEQ multiplex PCR; in TCRdb, only in-frame clones are kept and a portion is missing. The sample records 110,000 to 150,000 clones, around 79% being singletons. Sequencing was done on a sample of peripheral blood. These receptors all stem from a man aged 50 to 59 with active or convalescent COVID-19. Both conserved end residues are trimmed from each CDR3.

V	J	length	CDR3
TRBV5-1	TRBJ1-4	12	ASSLVGAREKLF
TRBV19	TRBJ2-3	12	ASTPIRGGDTQY
TRBV14	TRBJ2-7	13	ASSSIQASSYEQY
TRBV5-6	TRBJ2-7	10	ASSLAEREQY
TRBV5-1	TRBJ1-3	13	ASSLSGQGRNTIY
TRBV19	TRBJ2-2	13	ASSVSGGHTGELF
TRBV24-1	TRBJ2-3	13	ATSGGSGGTDTQY
TRBV29-1	TRBJ2-2	10	SVAPRLGELF
TRBV12-3/TRBV12-4	TRBJ2-1	10	ATGGSYNEQF
TRBV10-3	TRBJ1-1	11	AIMRTGNTEAF
TRBV3-1/TRBV3-2	TRBJ2-2	15	ASSQGFAGGGTGELF
TRBV6-5	TRBJ2-3	10	ASNRGADTQY
TRBV7-2	TRBJ2-5	13	ASSSQRPGWETQY
TRBV3-1/TRBV3-2	TRBJ2-7	12	ASSQETAPYEQY
TRBV29-1	TRBJ2-1	12	SVRTGGGYNEQF
TRBV11-1	TRBJ2-5	12	ASSPRDRQETQY
TRBV20-1	TRBJ2-5	8	SARRETQY
TRBV12-3/TRBV12-4	TRBJ1-5	11	ASSPQGFQPQH
TRBV5-1	TRBJ2-7	12	ASSPRQGGGEQY
TRBV2	TRBJ2-5	12	ASSWTSGRETQY
TRBV7-5	TRBJ1-2	10	VRGGHSYGYT
TRBV11-3	TRBJ2-5	15	ASSLTPPLAGVETQY
TRBV28	TRBJ2-7	12	ASRGGTGRYEQY
TRBV30	TRBJ1-2	11	AWSQGGIGGYT
TRBV19	TRBJ1-6	14	ASSMVPGFYNSPLH
TRBV28	TRBJ2-7	12	ASSGHSASYEQY
TRBV4-1	TRBJ1-5	16	ASSQEVVAGYSNQPQH
TRBV7-8	TRBJ2-2	13	ASSPTSGATGELF
TRBV7-2	TRBJ2-7	16	ASSLVLGQGRLLYEQY
TRBV6-5	TRBJ1-1	12	ASSPRESNTEAF
TRBV5-1	TRBJ1-2	15	ASSLAALGQGADGYT
TRBV29-1	TRBJ1-3	11	SVEIWPGNTIY
TRBV5-1	TRBJ1-3	15	ASSLVSGPSSGNTIY
TRBV19	TRBJ2-7	13	ASSIPGTSLYEQY
TRBV29-1	TRBJ2-1	13	SVFGTSGTYNEQF
TRBV6-4	TRBJ1-1	14	ASSDAGGAMNTEAF